These T cell receptor beta chains were read from a single sample in a study of regulatory dendritic cells for organ transplantation. Produced via immunoSEQ multiplex PCR; TCRdb's table is partial and in-frame only. The sample records about 38,000 clones, about nine tenths being singletons. Sequenced sample: naive CD8+ T cells from blood. The receptors shown here come from a human donor in good health. Each CDR3 is given with its conserved first and last residue.

cdr3_length v_call cdr3_aa
16 TRBV7-9 CASSLASGGRTDTQYF
13 TRBV2 CASSEGGGQPQHF
15 TRBV7-9 CASSLDLQGAYEQYF
16 TRBV27 CASSHWGLAGIETQYF
17 TRBV5-1 CASSPFWTDSGANVLTF
14 TRBV27 CASSLKSSFYGYTF
15 TRBV11-2 CASSFSASGRYEQYF
15 TRBV7-3 CASSLAGGSLDTQYF
14 TRBV2 CATSSGTSGDTQYF
14 TRBV19 CASSIGGFPYEQYF
12 TRBV2 CASLDRARSQYF
11 TRBV11-2 CASSSQGTQYF
12 TRBV7-9 CASSSGGEGAFF
13 TRBV27 CASSWGEGKEQYF
13 TRBV9 CASSDLRGGEQYF
15 TRBV10-1 CASTAVQDQTYEQYF